These 15 T cell receptor beta chains originate from one sample sequenced in a study of Graves' ophthalmopathy and Graves' hyperthyroidism. Amplification from RNA transcripts yielded the TCR beta CDR3 regions. First-round RT-PCR with HTBI primers preceded a second-round multiplex PCR. TCRdb re-derived calls from the multiplex PCR reads in MiXCR, one entry per CDR3 protein. The sample includes over a million distinct CDR3 sequences, roughly two fifths seen only once; the top ten take around 10%. The sample taken for sequencing was peripheral blood or thyroid tissue (not recorded which). The source is an adult man with Graves' hyperthyroidism.

About this clonotype: A read error may be the cause here, since a much bigger clone is one base away. The genes are TRBV29-1 and TRBJ2-7, with TRBD1 as a possible D gene (6 bases). The germline V gene has CDR1 SQVTM and CDR2 ANQGSEA. The CDR3 has 14 residues. This chain's CDR3 is CNVEIGDRTYGQYF. CDR3 nucleotides: TGCAACGTTGAAATCGGTGACAGGACCTACGGGCAGTACTTC.

This clonotype has at least ten counts. The chain carries TRBV7-9 and TRBJ2-7; TRBD1 aligns across 7 bases. Trimming removed 2 bases from V and 4 bases from J; junction bases left unmatched: 8. The CDR3 runs to 15 residues. Germline-derived CDR1 and CDR2 are SEHNR and FQNEAQ (reference sequence). CDR3 nucleotides: TGTGCCAGCAGCTTACAGGCAGGGGGAGCGTACGAGCAGTACTTC. This codes for CASSLQAGGAYEQYF.

This clonotype was counted many times. The chain couples TRBV5-1 to TRBJ1-2; 10 nucleotides line up with TRBD1. The germline gives CDR1 SGHRS, CDR2 YFSETQ. The CDR3 extends over 14 amino acids. The junction had 8 bases not matched to a gene; V was cut back by 4 bases and J by 8 bases. In DNA form, the CDR3 reads TGCGCCAGCAGCGACCCGACAGGGGGCAGGGGCTACACCTTC. As protein: CASSDPTGGRGYTF.

There are many counts of this clonotype. The rearrangement joins TRBV7-2 to TRBJ1-1; 11 nucleotides line up with TRBD1. V lost 6 bases to trimming and J lost 11 bases; unmatched junction nucleotides: 8. CDR1 SGHTA and CDR2 FQGNSA come from the germline V gene. The CDR3 length is 13 residues. The CDR3 DNA is TGTGCCAGCAGACGGACAGGGGGCCTTACGGCTTTCTTT. It codes for CASRRTGGLTAFF.

This clonotype was detected ten times or more. This chain joins TRBV9 and TRBJ1-5; D possibly corresponds to TRBD1 (5 bases). Germline loops: CDR1 SGDLS, CDR2 YYNGEE. The CDR3 is made up of 15 amino acids. V was shortened by 0 bases and J by 4 bases, with 11 bases between the two germline ends. The CDR3 nucleotides are TGTGCCAGCAGCGTAGACTCGGGGCTAAATCAGCCCCAGCATTTT. Encoded protein: CASSVDSGLNQPQHF.

This clonotype has ten or more counts. The genes are TRBV7-2 and TRBJ2-5; 8 bases align to TRBD2. Trimming removed 5 bases from V and 4 bases from J; junction bases left unmatched: 6. CDR3 length equals 14 residues. Germline assignment: CDR1 SGHTA and CDR2 FQGNSA. The CDR3 here is CASSTGGARETQYF. The CDR3 nucleotides read TGTGCCAGCAGCACCGGGGGGGCACGAGAGACCCAGTACTTC. Together with reference TRBV7-2 and TRBJ2-5, the CDR3 gives the full variable domain: GAGVSQSPSNKVTEKGKDVELRCDPISGHTALYWYRQSLGQGLEFLIYFQGNSAPDKSGLPSDRFSAERTGGSVSTLTIQRTQQEDSAVYLCASSTGGARETQYFGPGTRLLVL.

The genes are TRBV28 and TRBJ2-6, with 9 positions matching TRBD1. Germline V CDR1 and CDR2: MDHEN, SYDVKM. Trimming cost V 5 bases and J 2 bases; bases outside gene matches: 10. CDR3 size: 18 residues. For the CDR3, the DNA is TGTGCCAGCAGTGCTCCTCCGGGACAGGGTACTGGGGCCAACGTCCTGACTTTC. Amino acids: CASSAPPGQGTGANVLTF.

This clonotype was recorded at least ten times. The chain employs TRBV20-1 and TRBJ1-5, with 10 bases lining up with TRBD1. Germline assignment: CDR1 DFQATT and CDR2 SNEGSKA (reference sequence). V shed 4 bases, J shed 5 bases, and the junction held 14 bases outside the gene matches. The CDR3 is 17 residues long. Here the CDR3 reads CSAKDRGRSVLDQPQHF. Here the CDR3 DNA reads TGCAGTGCTAAAGACAGGGGGCGGTCAGTTCTGGATCAGCCCCAGCATTTT.

V and J are TRBV9 and TRBJ1-4, with D possibly TRBD1 on 5 matching bases. Germline lookup yields CDR1 SGDLS and CDR2 YYNGEE. Trimming stripped 8 bases from V and 0 bases from J, with 17 bases between. The CDR3 extends over 16 amino acids. CDR3 nucleotide sequence: TGTGCCAGTAATGAGAATGGGGCCACAACTAATGAAAAACTGTTTTTT. Protein product: CASNENGATTNEKLFF.

V usage is TRBV29-1 and J usage is TRBJ1-1, with no clear D. Trimming took 5 bases from V and 4 from J, leaving 5 bases between them. The CDR3 covers 10 residues. Germline V gene sequence: CDR1 SQVTM, CDR2 ANQGSEA. CDR3 DNA sequence: TGCAGCGTTCGGACCACTGAAGCTTTCTTT. Amino acid sequence: CSVRTTEAFF.

This rearrangement joins TRBV28 to TRBJ2-7; D gene unclear. From germline, CDR1 is MDHEN and CDR2 SYDVKM. The V and J ends lost 10 bases and 0 bases respectively, with 10 bases between them. The CDR3 contains 12 residues. In DNA, the CDR3 is TGTGCCACCCGGGCCTTCTCCTACGAGCAGTACTTC. As protein: CATRAFSYEQYF.

The chain recombines TRBV7-9 with TRBJ2-7; D uncertain. Germline V lookup: CDR1 SEHNR, CDR2 FQNEAQ (reference sequence). There are 13 residues in the CDR3. Trimming shortened V by 7 bases and J by 6 bases, and 16 bases separated the two germline ends. The CDR3 DNA reads TGTGCCAGCACGCAATGGGATCTAACCGAGCAGTACTTC. Its translation: CASTQWDLTEQYF.

This clonotype has at least ten counts. V usage is TRBV20-1 and J usage is TRBJ1-2, with 7 bases matching TRBD1. Germline-derived CDR1 and CDR2 are DFQATT and SNEGSKA (reference sequence). The CDR3 has 18 amino acids. V trimming: 0 bases; J trimming: 0 bases; junction bases outside the gene matches: 13. The CDR3 sequence: CSARDPAPQGPTNYGYTF. CDR3 in DNA: TGCAGTGCTAGAGATCCTGCCCCACAGGGGCCGACTAACTATGGCTACACCTTC.

The chain joins TRBV7-2 to TRBJ2-7; possibly TRBD1 for D (5 bases). The V and J ends lost 5 bases and 3 bases respectively, with 17 bases between them. The CDR3 consists of 15 residues. The germline CDR1 and CDR2 sequences are SGHTA and FQGNSA. The CDR3 DNA is TGTGCCAGCAGCCCGCGCGGTCAGGGATACTACGAGCAGTACTTC. Its protein is CASSPRGQGYYEQYF. Looking up the rest from reference TRBV7-2 and TRBJ2-7 gives the full variable domain: GAGVSQSPSNKVTEKGKDVELRCDPISGHTALYWYRQSLGQGLEFLIYFQGNSAPDKSGLPSDRFSAERTGGSVSTLTIQRTQQEDSAVYLCASSPRGQGYYEQYFGPGTRLTVT.

The rearrangement joins TRBV29-1 to TRBJ2-5, with a possible D match to TRBD1 (5 bases). V dropped 4 bases and J dropped 7 bases, with 16 bases sitting between them. Germline V CDR1 and CDR2: SQVTM, ANQGSEA. The CDR3 extends over 13 amino acids. CDR3 nucleotide sequence: TGCAGCGTTGGTTCCTGGGGCTTCGGGACCCAGTACTTC. It yields the protein CSVGSWGFGTQYF.